This T cell receptor (beta chain) was recorded in a study of cytomegalovirus exposure and HLA in healthy donors. Study results and limitations: A later analysis reportedly found that, within productive TCRs, an Asian-associated ancestry cluster had fewer N-insertions than the mean observed across the roughly 700 donors.

Vbeta (60) and Jbeta (13) primers were used in the PCR. TCRdb keeps only in-frame clones here, not all; method: immunoSEQ multiplex PCR. The table has more than 95,000 clones, around 77% seen once; the top ten hold around 13%. The donors, nominally healthy at sampling, likely had unrecorded immune exposures. The sample holds a few counts of this clone. What it recognizes is unknown. Source material: PBMCs. The clonotype originates from a woman aged 40-49 years in good health and CMV-seropositive.

CDR3: CASSQGQGIEKLFF. The CDR3, as DNA: TGCGCCAGCAGCCAAGGACAGGGGATTGAAAAACTGTTTTTT. The rearrangement uses TRBV4-1 and TRBJ1-4; TRBD1 matches 8 bases. Germline V gene data show CDR1 as MGHRA and CDR2 as YSYEKL. J gave up 7 bases and V 1 base, and 2 bases lay outside the gene matches. This CDR3 contains 14 residues.